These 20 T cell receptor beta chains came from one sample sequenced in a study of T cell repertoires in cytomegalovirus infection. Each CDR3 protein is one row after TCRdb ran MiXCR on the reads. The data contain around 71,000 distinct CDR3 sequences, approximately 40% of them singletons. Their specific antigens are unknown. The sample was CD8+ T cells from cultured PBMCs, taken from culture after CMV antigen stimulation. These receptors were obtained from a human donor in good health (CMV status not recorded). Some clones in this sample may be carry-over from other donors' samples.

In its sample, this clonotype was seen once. CDR3 residues: CSARDVASGVTYEQYF. The CDR3 DNA sequence: TGCAGTGCTAGAGATGTCGCTAGCGGGGTTACCTACGAGCAGTACTTC. The V call is TRBV20-1, the J call TRBJ2-7, with 9 bases that match TRBD2. The junction had 8 bases not matched to a gene; V was cut back by 0 bases and J by 2 bases. Per germline, CDR1 DFQATT and CDR2 SNEGSKA (reference sequence). This CDR3 comprises 16 residues.

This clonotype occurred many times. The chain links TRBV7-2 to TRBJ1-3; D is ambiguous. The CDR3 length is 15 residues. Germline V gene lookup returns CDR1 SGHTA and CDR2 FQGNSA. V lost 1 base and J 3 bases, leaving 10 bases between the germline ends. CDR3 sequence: CASSLVAALGNTIYF. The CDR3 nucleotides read TGTGCCAGCAGCTTAGTCGCGGCCCTTGGAAACACCATATATTTT. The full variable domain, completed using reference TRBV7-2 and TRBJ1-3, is GAGVSQSPSNKVTEKGKDVELRCDPISGHTALYWYRQSLGQGLEFLIYFQGNSAPDKSGLPSDRFSAERTGGSVSTLTIQRTQQEDSAVYLCASSLVAALGNTIYFGEGSWLTVV.

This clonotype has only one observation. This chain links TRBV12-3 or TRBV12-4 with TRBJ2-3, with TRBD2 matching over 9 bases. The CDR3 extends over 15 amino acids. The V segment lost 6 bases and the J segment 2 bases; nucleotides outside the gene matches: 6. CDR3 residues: CASSRPSGNTDTQYF. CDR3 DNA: TGTGCCAGCAGCCGTCCTAGCGGGAACACAGATACGCAGTATTTT.

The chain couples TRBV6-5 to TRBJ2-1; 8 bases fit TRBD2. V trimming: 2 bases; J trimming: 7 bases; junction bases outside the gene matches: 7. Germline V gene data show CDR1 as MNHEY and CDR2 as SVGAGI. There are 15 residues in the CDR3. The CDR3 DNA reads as TGTGCCAGCAGTTACGCGGGGGGAATGGGGAATGAGCAGTTCTTC. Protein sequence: CASSYAGGMGNEQFF.

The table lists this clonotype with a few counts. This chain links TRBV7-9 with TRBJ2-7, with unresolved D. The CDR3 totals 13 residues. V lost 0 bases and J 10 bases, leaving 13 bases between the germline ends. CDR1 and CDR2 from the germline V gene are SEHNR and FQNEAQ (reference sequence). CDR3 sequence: CASSLATELHQYF. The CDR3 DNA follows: TGTGCCAGCAGCTTAGCAACAGAGCTCCACCAGTACTTC.

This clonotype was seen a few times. The CDR3 is CASSLGQEEAFF. In DNA form, the CDR3 reads TGTGCCAGCAGCTTAGGGCAGGAGGAAGCTTTCTTT. The chain employs TRBV7-8 and TRBJ1-1; no reliable D call. V lost 1 base and J lost 8, with 8 bases in between. Germline V gives CDR1 SGHVS, CDR2 FQNEAQ. The CDR3 is made up of 12 amino acids.

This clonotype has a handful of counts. The CDR3 DNA reads as TGTGCCAGCAGCCTCGGGACAGGCCCCTACGAGCAGTACTTC. Protein sequence: CASSLGTGPYEQYF. The chain carries TRBV7-9 and TRBJ2-7; 8 bases line up with TRBD1. The CDR3 sequence is 14 residues long. Germline V CDR1 and CDR2: SEHNR, FQNEAQ (reference sequence). V shed 5 bases, J shed 2 bases, and the junction held 5 bases outside the gene matches.

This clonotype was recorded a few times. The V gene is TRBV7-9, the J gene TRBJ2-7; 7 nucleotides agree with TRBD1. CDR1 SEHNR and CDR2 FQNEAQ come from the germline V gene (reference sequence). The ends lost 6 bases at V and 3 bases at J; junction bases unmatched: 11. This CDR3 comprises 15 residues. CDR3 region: CASSSNRGTLYEQYF. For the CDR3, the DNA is TGTGCCAGCAGTAGTAACAGGGGAACTCTCTACGAGCAGTACTTC.

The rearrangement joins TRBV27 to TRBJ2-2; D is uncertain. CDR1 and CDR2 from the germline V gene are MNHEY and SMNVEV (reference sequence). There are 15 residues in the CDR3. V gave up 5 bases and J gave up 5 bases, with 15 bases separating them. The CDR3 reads CASSITGLRTGELFF. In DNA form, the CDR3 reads TGTGCCAGCAGTATCACTGGCTTGAGGACCGGGGAGCTGTTTTTT.

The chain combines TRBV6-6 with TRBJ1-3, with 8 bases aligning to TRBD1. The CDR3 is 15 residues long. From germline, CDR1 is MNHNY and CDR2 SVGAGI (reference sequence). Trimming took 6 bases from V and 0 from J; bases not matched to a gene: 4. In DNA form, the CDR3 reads TGTGCCAGCAGAAGACAGGGGCACTCTGGAAACACCATATATTTT. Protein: CASRRQGHSGNTIYF.

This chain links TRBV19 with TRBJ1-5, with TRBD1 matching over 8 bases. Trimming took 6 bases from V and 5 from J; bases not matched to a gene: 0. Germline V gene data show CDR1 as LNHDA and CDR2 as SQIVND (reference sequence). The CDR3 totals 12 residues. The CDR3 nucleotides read TGTGCCAGTAGGACAGGGGATCAGCCCCAGCATTTT. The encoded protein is CASRTGDQPQHF.

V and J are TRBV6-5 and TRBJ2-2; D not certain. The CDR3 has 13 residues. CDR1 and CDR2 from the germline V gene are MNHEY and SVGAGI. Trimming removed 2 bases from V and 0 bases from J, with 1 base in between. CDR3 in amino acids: CASSYTNTGELFF. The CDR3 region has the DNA TGTGCCAGCAGTTACACGAACACCGGGGAGCTGTTTTTT.

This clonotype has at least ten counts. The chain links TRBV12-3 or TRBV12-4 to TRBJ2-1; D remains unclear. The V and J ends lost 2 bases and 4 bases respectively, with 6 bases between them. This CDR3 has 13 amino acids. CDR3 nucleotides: TGTGCCAGCAGTTTATGGGCGTACAATGAGCAGTTCTTC. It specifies CASSLWAYNEQFF.

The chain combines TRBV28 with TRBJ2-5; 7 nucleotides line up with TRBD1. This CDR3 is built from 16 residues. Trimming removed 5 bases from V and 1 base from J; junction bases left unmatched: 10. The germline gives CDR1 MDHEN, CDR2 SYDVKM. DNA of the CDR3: TGTGCCAGCAGTATCAGGGACAGTGTTCGCCAAGAGACCCAGTACTTC. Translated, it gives CASSIRDSVRQETQYF.

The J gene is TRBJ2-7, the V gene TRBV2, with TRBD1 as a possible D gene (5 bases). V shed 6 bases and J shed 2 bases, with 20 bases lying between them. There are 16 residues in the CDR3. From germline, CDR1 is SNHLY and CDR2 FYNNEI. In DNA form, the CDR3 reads TGTGCCAGCAGCTACAGGACGGAGAGAACCACCTACGAGCAGTACTTC. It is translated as CASSYRTERTTYEQYF.

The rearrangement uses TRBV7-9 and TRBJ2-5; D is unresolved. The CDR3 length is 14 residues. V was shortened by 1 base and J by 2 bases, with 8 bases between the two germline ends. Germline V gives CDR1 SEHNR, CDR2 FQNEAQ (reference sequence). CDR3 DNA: TGTGCCAGCAGCTTAGATCGGGCTCAAGAGACCCAGTACTTC. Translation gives CASSLDRAQETQYF.

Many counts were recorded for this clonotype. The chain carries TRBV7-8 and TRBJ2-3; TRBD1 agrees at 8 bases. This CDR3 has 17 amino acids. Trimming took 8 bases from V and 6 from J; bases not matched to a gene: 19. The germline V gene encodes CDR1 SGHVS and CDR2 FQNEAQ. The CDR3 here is CASEPPGTGTSEDTQYF. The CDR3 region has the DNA TGTGCCAGCGAACCCCCCGGGACAGGAACCTCCGAGGATACGCAGTATTTT.

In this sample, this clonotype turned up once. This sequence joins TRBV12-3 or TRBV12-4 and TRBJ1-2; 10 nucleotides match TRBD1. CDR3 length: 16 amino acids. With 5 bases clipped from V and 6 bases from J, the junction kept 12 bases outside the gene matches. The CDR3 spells CASSLTLTGGTHGYTF. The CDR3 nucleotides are TGTGCCAGCAGTCTCACTTTGACAGGGGGCACGCATGGCTACACCTTC.

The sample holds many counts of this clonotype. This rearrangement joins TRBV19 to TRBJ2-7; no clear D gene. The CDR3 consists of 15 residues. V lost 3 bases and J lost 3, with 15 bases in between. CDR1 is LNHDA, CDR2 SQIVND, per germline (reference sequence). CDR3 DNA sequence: TGTGCCAGTAGTATTTGGTACGGGCATGGCTACGAGCAGTACTTC. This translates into CASSIWYGHGYEQYF.

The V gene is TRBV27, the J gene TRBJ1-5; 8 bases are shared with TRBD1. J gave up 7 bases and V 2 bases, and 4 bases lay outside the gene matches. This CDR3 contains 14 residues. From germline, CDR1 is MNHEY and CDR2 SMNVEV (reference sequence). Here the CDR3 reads CASSLRTGRQPQHF. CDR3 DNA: TGTGCCAGCAGTTTAAGGACAGGGCGGCAGCCCCAGCATTTT.